These 7 T cell receptor beta chains share one sample of origin, sequenced in a study of shared clonotypes between healthy human individuals. Sequencing was performed with immunoSEQ multiplex PCR; in TCRdb, only in-frame clones are kept and a portion is missing. The data contain 550,000 to 850,000 clones, 74% of them singletons. The sample consisted of memory CD4+ T cells sorted from blood. Noted subset: CD45RA-negative fraction. The receptors derive from a woman aged 25 to 45 in good health.

V is TRBV5-6 and J is TRBJ2-1; perhaps TRBD2 as D (5 bases). V was clipped by 2 bases and J by 3 bases, with 12 bases between them. Germline loops: CDR1 SGHDT, CDR2 YYEEEE. The CDR3 consists of 15 residues. The CDR3: CASSLSSWGYNEQFF. The CDR3 DNA reads as TGTGCCAGCAGCTTATCTAGCTGGGGCTACAATGAGCAGTTCTTC.

The chain carries TRBV5-6 and TRBJ2-7, with TRBD1 matching over 7 bases. Trimming took 3 bases from V and 1 from J; bases not matched to a gene: 10. CDR3 length: 16 amino acids. CDR1 is SGHDT and CDR2 is YYEEEE in the germline V gene. CDR3: CASSSPRDRASYEQYF. CDR3 in DNA: TGTGCCAGCAGCTCCCCTCGGGACAGAGCATCCTACGAGCAGTACTTC. Based on the CDR3 plus reference TRBV5-6 and TRBJ2-7, the full variable domain is DAGVTQSPTHLIKTRGQQVTLRCSPKSGHDTVSWYQQALGQGPQFIFQYYEEEERQRGNFPDRFSGHQFPNYSSELNVNALLLGDSALYLCASSSPRDRASYEQYFGPGTRLTVT.

V gene TRBV13 combines with J gene TRBJ2-1, with 13 nucleotides matching TRBD2. The CDR3 has 16 residues. V lost 7 bases, J lost 5 bases, and 8 bases stayed unmatched. Looked up from germline, CDR1 is PRHDT and CDR2 is FYEKMQ (reference sequence). DNA for the CDR3: TGTGCCAGCACCGTCCTCGGGACTAGCGGGAACAATGAGCAGTTCTTC. It is translated as CASTVLGTSGNNEQFF.

This chain joins TRBV4-1 and TRBJ2-1; 9 bases agree with TRBD1. V shed 3 bases and J 2 bases; nucleotides not matched to a gene: 8. Germline V CDR1 and CDR2: MGHRA, YSYEKL. The CDR3 has 17 residues. In DNA form, the CDR3 reads TGCGCCAGCAGCCACCCTATAGACAGGGGGACCTACAATGAGCAGTTCTTC. It translates to CASSHPIDRGTYNEQFF.

This clone showed up just a few times. V gene TRBV7-2 combines with J gene TRBJ2-1, with D perhaps matching TRBD2 (6 bases). From germline, CDR1 is SGHTA and CDR2 FQGNSA. V lost 8 bases and J lost 7, with 21 bases in between. This CDR3 comprises 15 residues. In nucleotides, the CDR3 is TGTGCCAGCGGACTAACGGTGCTCGTCGGGAATGAGCAGTTCTTC. It codes for CASGLTVLVGNEQFF. Together with reference TRBV7-2 and TRBJ2-1, the CDR3 gives the full variable domain: GAGVSQSPSNKVTEKGKDVELRCDPISGHTALYWYRQSLGQGLEFLIYFQGNSAPDKSGLPSDRFSAERTGGSVSTLTIQRTQQEDSAVYLCASGLTVLVGNEQFFGPGTRLTVL.

The chain couples TRBV4-1 to TRBJ2-1, with D tentatively TRBD1 or TRBD2 (5 bases each). The V end was cut by 3 bases, the J end by 13 bases, with 16 bases between. This CDR3 is built from 13 residues. In germline, CDR1 is MGHRA, CDR2 YSYEKL. CDR3 protein: CASSHPMGEKQFF. CDR3 nucleotides: TGCGCCAGCAGCCACCCTATGGGGGAGAAACAGTTCTTC.

V usage is TRBV27 and J usage is TRBJ1-1, with 8 bases lining up with TRBD1. With 3 bases clipped from V and 5 bases from J, the junction kept 5 bases outside the gene matches. This CDR3 has 14 residues. CDR1 and CDR2 (germline): MNHEY, SMNVEV (reference sequence). CDR3 bases: TGTGCCAGCAGTTTTCAGGGGGCGCGGACTGAAGCTTTCTTT. Protein: CASSFQGARTEAFF.